This TCR beta chain was identified during a study of siplizumab effects on memory and regulatory T cells (dated by TCRdb to about 2019). General notes on the study: The effect of the anti-CD2 antibody siplizumab on alloreactive T-cell subsets was examined in allogeneic mixed lymphocyte reactions constructed from human PBMCs.

Broad study findings and their caveats: In reactions with siplizumab, an average of approximately 70% of mappable alloreactive CD4+ clones were Treg-derived, compared with 26.9% in control reactions. Roughly 80-95% of proliferating CD4+ or CD8+ clones could not be assigned a naive or memory phenotype. Because sequences below about 10^-5 frequency were poorly captured, only a minor fraction of alloreactive clones could be mapped to unstimulated subsets. Whether proliferating Tregs from siplizumab cultures were suppressive was not functionally confirmed. Compared with memory T cells, unstimulated naive T cells appeared more diverse, and naive cells seemed to make a substantial contribution to the alloresponse. The cumulative frequency of alloreactive sequences that could be traced back to unstimulated CD4+ memory T cells was significantly reduced by siplizumab.

TCRbeta CDR3 sequencing was performed on sorted unstimulated T cells and on proliferating T cells recovered from mixed lymphocyte reactions. Fresh whole blood from roughly ten HLA-typed healthy donors was used to isolate PBMCs. Preparation of the library involved the immunoSEQ multiplex PCR assay. The deep sequencing platform assayed about 10^5 TCR templates per sample. Genomic DNA extracted from sorted T cells was the material used for TCRbeta CDR3 sequencing. Per the authors' processing: The R programming language was used for clonal analysis of TCRbeta CDR3 data. Unstimulated samples were compared with post-reaction CFSE-low samples to define alloreactive CD4+ and CD8+ clones. Regulatory or non-regulatory origin was assigned to alloreactive CD4+ clones by matching of sequences to sorted unstimulated Treg and non-Treg repertoires. Held by TCRdb, this immuneACCESS table contains in-frame sequences only and omits some clones. Under half of the omission traces to an unresolved V gene where checked; the cause of the rest is unknown. The DNA gave D and trimming, while V, J and clone size come from that table. Here the sample has tens of thousands of clones; 80% to 95% occur a single time. The biggest ten clones account for around 6.5% of the sample.

According to the germline V gene, CDR1 reads LGHNA and CDR2 reads YSLEER. For this chain, trimming is 6 bases at the V end and 7 bases at the J end, and the number of junction bases without a gene match is 3. The CDR3 runs 14 residues from the cysteine to the phenylalanine. Only CDR3 DNA is held: 42 bases, read in frame from base 1. On this clone: Its target antigen remains unknown. Nothing much larger sits one base from this clone, and base qualities are not available.

The sequencing sample was made of CD8+ T cells sorted from blood. The sequence links TRBV4-3 to TRBJ1-4; 12 middle bases align to TRBD1. The sequence was collected from a human donor in good health. In nucleotide form, the sequence is TGCGCCAGCAGACCGGGACAGGGGGCTGAAAAACTGTTTTTT. Translated, this gives CASRPGQGAEKLFF.